This TCR beta chain was recorded in a study of T cells in Graves' hyperthyroidism and ophthalmopathy. About the study: Initial diagnosis, before any treatment, was when peripheral blood was collected.

The study, taken as a whole, reports: Appearing also in blood were most of the thyroid clonotypes expanded above 0.001. It was a median approximately 7.1 months before onset that the model predicted ophthalmopathy.

RNA transcripts yielded amplified TCR beta CDR3 regions. When the TCR CDR3 underwent first-round RT-PCR, the HTBI primer set was used. TCRdb passed the multiplex PCR reads through MiXCR, listing each CDR3 protein once. This table holds around 240,000 distinct CDR3 sequences, roughly 15% found once. J was trimmed by 3 bases and V by 3 bases; bases with no gene match: 10. This CDR3 has 17 amino acids. Per the germline V gene, CDR1 is LNHDA and CDR2 is SQIVND (reference sequence). The sample holds many counts of this clonotype. Its matching antigen is unknown. Sequenced: blood. The origin of this receptor is a woman between 40 and 50 years old with Graves' hyperthyroidism that later progressed to Graves' ophthalmopathy. The V call is TRBV19, the J call TRBJ1-5, with TRBD1 matching over 8 bases. CDR3 in amino acids: CASSIFWGDRYNQPQHF. Here the CDR3 DNA reads TGTGCCAGTAGTATTTTTTGGGGGGACAGGTACAATCAGCCCCAGCATTTT.